The 8 T cell receptor beta chains reported below all come from one sample, sequenced in a study of T cells expressing NK-cell markers. TCRdb reprocessed the 5' RACE reads, with one entry per CDR3 protein and no DNA. The ten most abundant clones cover 20% to 25% of a sample with about 170,000 distinct CDR3 sequences. Sequencing was carried out using blood T cells: a sorted CD56 or NKG2C T cell subset, CD4+ or CD8+ T cells, or bulk PBMC T cells (not recorded which). Every receptor here comes from a man aged 18 to 69 in good health.

This chain links TRBV6-2 or TRBV6-3 with TRBJ1-2; TCRdb's D gene call, TRBD1, goes unchecked for lack of DNA. This CDR3 is built from 15 residues. Germline values: CDR1 MNHEY, CDR2 SVGEGT. The CDR3 sequence is CASSPRTGGFYGYTF.

The genes are TRBV27 and TRBJ1-1; TCRdb returns TRBD1, unconfirmable since there is no DNA. The germline CDR1 and CDR2 sequences are MNHEY and SMNVEV (reference sequence). CDR3 length equals 13 residues. This chain's CDR3 is CASSRGGNTEAFF.

This chain links TRBV9 with TRBJ2-1; TCRdb picks TRBD1, but there is no DNA to check that call. Germline V lookup: CDR1 SGDLS, CDR2 YYNGEE. The CDR3 length is 15 residues. CDR3 in amino acids: CASSAQGAPLDEQFF.

The gene calls are TRBV20-1 and TRBJ2-3; TCRdb's D gene call, TRBD1, goes unchecked for lack of DNA. CDR1 and CDR2 (germline): DFQATT, SNEGSKA (reference sequence). CDR3 length: 15 residues. CDR3 protein: CSAAHRGPATDTQYF.

The chain is built from TRBV18 and TRBJ1-6; TCRdb returns TRBD1, unconfirmable since there is no DNA. From germline, CDR1 is KGHSH and CDR2 LQKENI. There are 16 residues in the CDR3. The chain's CDR3 is CASSQPPGTGGSPLHF. Looking up the rest from reference TRBV18 and TRBJ1-6 gives the full variable domain: NAGVMQNPRHLVRRRGQEARLRCSPMKGHSHVYWYRQLPEEGLKFMVYLQKENIIDESGMPKERFSAEFPKEGPSILRIQQVVRGDSAAYFCASSQPPGTGGSPLHFGNGTRLTVT.

The chain uses TRBV6-1 and TRBJ1-1. Germline lookup yields CDR1 MNHNS and CDR2 SASEGT. The CDR3 extends over 12 amino acids. CDR3 region: CASLGIDTEAFF.

V is TRBV9 and J is TRBJ2-5; TCRdb names TRBD2, which stays unverified in the absence of DNA. The CDR3 sequence is 16 residues long. CDR1 is SGDLS, CDR2 YYNGEE, per germline. The CDR3 reads CASSPGLAGDQETQYF.

V usage is TRBV6-4 and J usage is TRBJ2-2. The CDR3 is made up of 16 amino acids. Germline-derived CDR1 and CDR2 are MRHNA and SNTAGT. The CDR3: CASSEARSTNTGELFF.